Given below is one T cell receptor beta chain in context. As yet, its antigen is unknown. This record belongs to a study of CD8 T cells in Susac syndrome. The authors reverse transcribed about 0.45 to 1 ug RNA with random hexamers. Across 54 Vbeta and 13 Jbeta, TCR beta CDR3 was amplified with immunoSEQ multiplex PCR. A single record per CDR3 protein comes from TCRdb applying MiXCR to the immunoSEQ multiplex PCR reads. The sample carries 190,000 or so distinct CDR3 sequences, roughly 95% recorded once. Study-wide points: That the number of individuals in its TCR sequencing and HLA analysis was relatively small was acknowledged by the study.

The CD8+ and CD4+ T cells were isolated magnetically using a negative isolation approach, whereas the TEMRA cells were enriched by FACS. The CDR3 runs to 14 residues. Trimming took 5 bases from V and 3 from J; bases not matched to a gene: 4. This receptor was identified in a human donor with multiple sclerosis. The chain carries TRBV12-3 or TRBV12-4 and TRBJ1-5; 7 bases map to TRBD1. Sequenced input: CD4+ T cells from PBMCs. For the CDR3, the DNA is TGTGCCAGCAGTAGGGACAGACACAATCAGCCCCAGCATTTT. This sequence encodes CASSRDRHNQPQHF.